The sample holds many counts of the clone carrying this TCR beta chain. Its antigen is currently unknown. This record comes from a study of early T cells in non-severe SARS-CoV-2 infection. Study at large: Investigators sequenced bulk RNA drawn from unsorted whole blood, and chains remained unpaired.

V lost 5 bases to trimming and J lost 9 bases; unmatched junction nucleotides: 10. CDR3 size: 15 residues. Germline V gene lookup returns CDR1 SGHAT and CDR2 FQNNGV. Study-level findings and limits: Missing private and CD4 specificities, VDJdb matching favored anti-spike CD8 responses.

Molecules of cDNA were individually given unique molecular identifiers that were attached to them. TCRdb called the 5' RACE reads again in MiXCR, with one record for every CDR3 protein. The sample consists of 25,000 to 35,000 distinct CDR3 sequences, under 7.5% of them appearing once. The V call is TRBV11-2, the J call TRBJ2-1; 10 bases align to TRBD2. The clonotype originates from an adult who was a healthcare worker with PCR-confirmed SARS-CoV-2 infection or an uninfected control (not recorded which). The specimen was whole blood. The DNA of the CDR3 is TGTGCCAGCAGCCTAATAGCGGGAGGCCTTGTTGAGCAGTTCTTC. Its translation is CASSLIAGGLVEQFF.